Listed below are T cell receptor beta chains from one sample, sequenced in a study of regulatory T cells in long-lasting Graves disease. Each CDR3 protein gets one entry after TCRdb re-called the multiplex PCR reads with MiXCR. The data contain 360,000 or so distinct CDR3 sequences, roughly 25% of them singletons. The sequenced sample was peripheral blood mononuclear cells (PBMCs), obtained when the disease was refractory, from a patient treated with antithyroid drugs. These receptors came from a woman in her thirties or forties with Graves disease. The CDR3 runs from the conserved cysteine through the conserved F or W. D genes are given only for firm matches. Clone size is stated in some rows and not others, as once, few, many or a class when expanded.

abundance	len	v_gene	j_gene	d_gene	CDR3aa	CDR3nt
many	13	TRBV7-9	TRBJ2-5	.	CASSLDKGVHAYF	TGTGCCAGCAGCTTAGATAAAGGGGTACACGCGTACTTC
few	16	TRBV3-1	TRBJ2-2	TRBD2	CASSRRLARNTGELFF	TGTGCCAGCAGCCGCAGACTAGCGAGGAACACCGGGGAGCTGTTTTTT
.	17	TRBV13	TRBJ2-4	TRBD2	CARSFAREGRAKNIQYF	TGTGCCCGCAGCTTCGCGCGGGAGGGCCGGGCCAAAAACATTCAGTACTTC
.	15	TRBV5-1	TRBJ2-3	TRBD2	CASSLASGTTDTQYF	TGCGCCAGCAGCTTGGCCAGCGGGACGACAGATACGCAGTATTTT
.	14	TRBV6-1	TRBJ2-7	.	CASSPGYLSYEQYF	TGTGCCAGCAGCCCGGGGTATTTAAGCTACGAGCAGTACTTC
.	14	TRBV9	TRBJ2-3	TRBD2	CASSGQTSRDTQYF	TGTGCCAGCAGCGGCCAGACTAGCCGCGATACGCAGTATTTT
.	13	TRBV3-1	TRBJ2-7	.	CASSHRGGYEQYF	TGTGCCAGCAGCCACCGAGGGGGCTACGAGCAGTACTTC
.	14	TRBV7-8	TRBJ2-3	.	CASSLDRDTDTQYF	TGTGCCAGCAGCTTAGACCGGGACACAGATACGCAGTATTTT
many	15	TRBV29-1	TRBJ2-4	TRBD2	CSVEGVAGVYGIQYF	TGCAGCGTTGAAGGGGTAGCGGGAGTTTATGGCATTCAGTACTTC
few	14	TRBV9	TRBJ2-7	.	CASSVSSLSYEQYF	TGTGCCAGCAGCGTAAGCTCGCTATCCTACGAGCAGTACTTC
.	14	TRBV9	TRBJ2-7	TRBD2	CASSGSGSAREQYF	TGTGCCAGCAGCGGTAGCGGGAGTGCGCGCGAGCAGTACTTC
many	16	TRBV6-1	TRBJ1-5	.	CASREGGGAGNQPQHF	TGTGCCAGCAGAGAAGGTGGAGGGGCTGGAAATCAGCCCCAGCATTTT
.	13	TRBV20-1	TRBJ1-2	.	CRAGTAVNYGYTF	TGCAGGGCCGGGACGGCGGTTAACTATGGCTACACCTTC
many	14	TRBV6-2/TRBV6-3	TRBJ1-4	.	CASKVDATNEKLFF	TGTGCCAGCAAAGTTGACGCAACTAATGAAAAACTGTTTTTT
once	14	TRBV7-9	TRBJ2-7	.	CASSDGLSIYEQYF	TGTGCCAGCAGCGATGGACTTTCTATTTACGAGCAGTACTTC
.	15	TRBV6-2/TRBV6-3	TRBJ1-2	TRBD1	CATSNRGDFNYGYTF	TGTGCCACCTCGAACAGGGGAGATTTTAACTATGGCTACACCTTC
few	21	TRBV28	TRBJ2-1	TRBD2	CASTGWGVGGSGKLSYNEQFF	TGTGCCAGCACGGGTTGGGGGGTCGGGGGTAGCGGGAAACTGTCCTACAATGAGCAGTTCTTC
few	19	TRBV6-5	TRBJ2-7	TRBD2	CASSYEGANRGLAAYEQYF	TGTGCCAGCAGTTACGAGGGGGCGAACCGGGGACTAGCGGCTTACGAGCAGTACTTC
.	15	TRBV5-1	TRBJ2-7	.	CASSSGLRSISEQYF	TGCGCCAGCAGCTCTGGGCTCCGGTCCATAAGCGAGCAGTACTTC
few	16	TRBV27	TRBJ1-5	TRBD1	CASSSRWTGGFQPQHF	TGTGCCAGCAGTTCAAGGTGGACAGGGGGCTTTCAGCCCCAGCATTTT
many	15	TRBV2	TRBJ2-5	.	CASKGRGQPQETQYF	TGTGCCAGCAAAGGGCGCGGACAGCCCCAAGAGACCCAGTACTTC